One sample yielded the 15 T cell receptor beta chains listed below, sequenced in a study of tumour-infiltrating T cells in Burkitt lymphoma. The data were produced by immunoSEQ multiplex PCR, yet TCRdb's version contains in-frame clones alone and is incomplete. The repertoire includes 43,000 or so clones, around 30% of them detected once, and 2.9% sits in the top ten. The sample comprised tumor tissue. The receptors stem from a human donor with Burkitt lymphoma.

This clone appeared a few times. The DNA for the CDR3 is TGTGCCAGCAGTTACTCCGGGGCCAAGGACCGAGAGACCCAGTACTTC. Its protein product is CASSYSGAKDRETQYF. The chain links TRBV6-7 to TRBJ2-5; D assignment may be TRBD1 or TRBD2 (5 bases each). TRBV6-7 is known as an ORF, though its function is uncertain. Trimming removed 0 bases from V and 4 bases from J, with 15 bases in between. CDR3 size: 16 residues.

The chain recombines TRBV4-1 with TRBJ1-2; D perhaps matches TRBD1 (6 bases). This CDR3 has 15 amino acids. V dropped 5 bases and J dropped 4 bases, with 17 bases sitting between them. Germline loops: CDR1 MGHRA, CDR2 YSYEKL. The DNA of the CDR3 is TGCGCCAGCAGCTCGCCCGGTTGGGGGGCCTATGGCTACACCTTC. Amino acid sequence: CASSSPGWGAYGYTF.

The sample holds a few counts of this clone. V gene TRBV29-1 combines with J gene TRBJ1-3; D ambiguous. The CDR3 is 12 residues long. Germline V gives CDR1 SQVTM, CDR2 ANQGSEA. Trimming removed 6 bases from V and 0 bases from J, with 6 bases in between. The CDR3 DNA reads as TGCAGCGTCCGGGTCTCTGGAAACACCATATATTTT. It yields the protein CSVRVSGNTIYF.

The genes are TRBV7-9 and TRBJ1-1, with D hard to call. The germline CDR1 and CDR2 sequences are SEHNR and FQNEAQ (reference sequence). The CDR3 loop spans 15 amino acids. V dropped 1 base and J dropped 2 bases, with 11 bases sitting between them. CDR3 sequence (DNA): TGTGCCAGCAGCTTAGTAACTTACAGCAACACTGAAGCTTTCTTT. It translates to CASSLVTYSNTEAFF.

V gene TRBV28 combines with J gene TRBJ2-3; D is possibly TRBD2 (6 bases). This CDR3 region has 15 residues. Germline V gene data show CDR1 as MDHEN and CDR2 as SYDVKM. V was clipped by 8 bases and J by 5 bases, with 20 bases between them. CDR3 residues: CASAPPQGGRDTQYF. CDR3 nucleotide sequence: TGTGCCAGCGCCCCCCCCCAGGGAGGTCGAGATACGCAGTATTTT.

V and J are TRBV5-1 and TRBJ2-6; D call uncertain. The CDR3 is 15 residues long. CDR1 and CDR2 from the germline V gene are SGHRS and YFSETQ. The ends were cut back, 1 base at V and 2 bases at J, with 7 bases in the middle. CDR3 bases: TGCGCCAGCAGCTTGCGGGCAGCTGGGGCCAACGTCCTGACTTTC. Translating it yields CASSLRAAGANVLTF.

V gene TRBV2 combines with J gene TRBJ1-5; D remains unclear. This CDR3 region has 12 residues. Trimming took 6 bases from V and 1 from J, leaving 4 bases between them. Germline values: CDR1 SNHLY, CDR2 FYNNEI. The CDR3 nucleotides read TGTGCCAGCAGGTGGAGCAATCAGCCCCAGCATTTT. It specifies CASRWSNQPQHF. The complete variable domain, with remaining parts taken from reference TRBV2 and TRBJ1-5, reads EPEVTQTPSHQVTQMGQEVILRCVPISNHLYFYWYRQILGQKVEFLVSFYNNEISEKSEIFDDQFSVERPDGSNFTLKIRSTKLEDSAMYFCASRWSNQPQHFGDGTRLSIL.

This clone was seen a few times. The chain links TRBV4-3 to TRBJ2-3, with D possibly TRBD1 on 5 matching bases. This CDR3 contains 16 residues. Germline values: CDR1 LGHNA, CDR2 YSLEER. Trimming stripped 0 bases from V and 1 base from J, with 11 bases between. The CDR3: CASSQENARGTDTQYF. DNA of the CDR3: TGCGCCAGCAGCCAAGAAAATGCCAGGGGCACAGATACGCAGTATTTT.

This chain uses TRBV15 with TRBJ1-3, with TRBD1 matching 8 bases. CDR3 length: 16 amino acids. Germline CDR1 is LNHNV and CDR2 is YYDKDF (reference sequence). The trim removed 1 base at V and 0 bases at J, leaving 2 bases unmatched. DNA for the CDR3: TGTGCCACCAGCAGAGGAGACAGGGGCTCTGGAAACACCATATATTTT. Translating it yields CATSRGDRGSGNTIYF.

The chain has TRBV2 and TRBJ1-3; TRBD1 aligns across 8 bases. The V gene end was trimmed by 6 bases and the J gene end by 4 bases; junction bases not matched to a gene: 8. The germline gives CDR1 SNHLY, CDR2 FYNNEI. The CDR3 spans 15 residues. In DNA form, the CDR3 reads TGTGCCAGCAGCGAGGACAGGGCGCGGGGAAACACCATATATTTT. This sequence encodes CASSEDRARGNTIYF.

This clone has just a few counts. The chain couples TRBV18 to TRBJ1-1; D may be TRBD1 (5 bases). Germline V gene sequence: CDR1 KGHSH, CDR2 LQKENI. There are 16 residues in the CDR3. Trimming cost V 4 bases and J 5 bases, with 20 bases left between them. CDR3 in DNA: TGTGCCAGCTCACAAACGACCGCAGGGTCGGGGACTGAAGCTTTCTTT. It codes for CASSQTTAGSGTEAFF.

This clone was counted only a few times. This rearrangement joins TRBV7-2 to TRBJ2-2; possibly TRBD1 for D (6 bases). CDR1 and CDR2 from the germline V gene are SGHTA and FQGNSA. The length of the CDR3 is 15 residues. V was cut by 2 bases and J by 0 bases, with 7 bases left in between. CDR3 sequence: CASSLSGANTGELFF. The CDR3 DNA follows: TGTGCCAGCAGCTTATCAGGGGCGAACACCGGGGAGCTGTTTTTT. Based on the CDR3 plus reference TRBV7-2 and TRBJ2-2, the full variable domain is GAGVSQSPSNKVTEKGKDVELRCDPISGHTALYWYRQSLGQGLEFLIYFQGNSAPDKSGLPSDRFSAERTGGSVSTLTIQRTQQEDSAVYLCASSLSGANTGELFFGEGSRLTVL.

This clone was observed a handful of times. This chain connects TRBV4-3 to TRBJ1-6; D might be TRBD1 (5 bases). Trimming stripped 1 base from V and 14 bases from J, with 12 bases between. The germline V gene has CDR1 LGHNA and CDR2 YSLEER. CDR3 length: 13 residues. Written as DNA, the CDR3 is TGCGCCAGCAGCCAAGGGACGGGGGAAGCCCTCCACTTT. Its translation: CASSQGTGEALHF.

This clone was picked up a small number of times. The CDR3 reads CSVDRVGAFF. CDR3 DNA sequence: TGCAGCGTCGACAGGGTTGGAGCTTTCTTT. The chain recombines TRBV29-1 with TRBJ1-1; 7 bases line up with TRBD1. Germline CDR1 is SQVTM and CDR2 is ANQGSEA. This CDR3 is built from 10 residues. V shed 6 bases and J 10 bases; nucleotides not matched to a gene: 5.

The rearrangement joins TRBV5-1 to TRBJ1-2, with 8 bases aligning to TRBD1. The germline V gene has CDR1 SGHRS and CDR2 YFSETQ. The CDR3 totals 13 residues. The J segment lost 6 bases and the V segment lost 4 bases, leaving 5 bases of the junction unmatched. The CDR3, as DNA: TGCGCCAGCAGCCCCGGACAGGGAGATGGCTACACCTTC. This encodes CASSPGQGDGYTF.